Below, 14 T cell receptor beta chains from the same sample are listed, as sequenced in a study of blood T cell repertoires in COVID-19. The assay was immunoSEQ multiplex PCR, and TCRdb's table has in-frame clones only and misses some. The data show 180,000 or so clones, over 75% seen once. Sequencing used peripheral blood. All receptors come from a man in his fifties who had recovered from COVID-19.

The chain combines TRBV6-5 with TRBJ2-1; TRBD1 matches at 8 bases. The CDR3 runs to 13 residues. Germline V CDR1 and CDR2: MNHEY, SVGAGI. Trimming cost V 6 bases and J 8 bases; bases outside gene matches: 6. CDR3 sequence (DNA): TGTGCCAGCAGCGGAGACAGGGGTGATGAGCAGTTCTTC. Translated: CASSGDRGDEQFF.

V and J are TRBV18 and TRBJ2-6; the D gene is possibly TRBD1 (5 bases). The CDR3 has 18 amino acids. V was pared by 0 bases and J by 2 bases, with 14 bases between. Germline values: CDR1 KGHSH, CDR2 LQKENI. The CDR3 here is CASSPPVSRAAGANVLTF. As DNA, the CDR3 is TGTGCCAGCTCACCACCCGTCTCCAGGGCAGCTGGGGCCAACGTCCTGACTTTC.

The J gene is TRBJ2-3, the V gene TRBV10-3; perhaps TRBD2 as D (6 bases). This CDR3 spans 15 amino acids. CDR1 and CDR2 (germline): ENHRY, SYGVKD. Trimming removed 3 bases at V and 1 base at J, with 11 bases between. DNA for the CDR3: TGTGCCATCAGTGACCGGGAGAAAGGCACAGATACGCAGTATTTT. Amino acid sequence: CAISDREKGTDTQYF.

The chain joins TRBV29-1 to TRBJ2-7; TRBD2 matches 11 bases. Looked up from germline, CDR1 is SQVTM and CDR2 is ANQGSEA. This CDR3 region has 14 residues. V trimming: 6 bases; J trimming: 4 bases; junction bases outside the gene matches: 8. The CDR3 spells CSVVGTSGTYEQYF. The CDR3, as DNA: TGCAGCGTAGTCGGGACTAGCGGCACTTACGAGCAGTACTTC.

This clone occurred a few times. The chain uses TRBV7-8 and TRBJ2-2, with D unclear. With 5 bases removed from V and 5 bases from J, the gap between germline ends came to 9 bases. The CDR3 is made up of 13 amino acids. Germline loops: CDR1 SGHVS, CDR2 FQNEAQ. The CDR3 sequence is CASSASRTGELFF. CDR3 nucleotide sequence: TGTGCCAGCAGCGCATCTAGGACCGGGGAGCTGTTTTTT.

The V gene is TRBV11-2, the J gene TRBJ2-1; no firm D call. Germline assignment: CDR1 SGHAT and CDR2 FQNNGV. This CDR3 contains 15 residues. With 5 bases removed from V and 0 bases from J, the gap between germline ends came to 11 bases. CDR3 bases: TGTGCCAGCAGCGTACTCCGGGTCTCCTACAATGAGCAGTTCTTC. Its translation is CASSVLRVSYNEQFF.

This clone was observed a handful of times. The rearrangement links TRBV9 to TRBJ2-1; 10 bases are shared with TRBD2. The CDR3 has 17 amino acids. With 3 bases clipped from V and 4 bases from J, the junction kept 10 bases outside the gene matches. Germline V gene sequence: CDR1 SGDLS, CDR2 YYNGEE. CDR3 residues: CASSGIAGGSLYNEQFF. The CDR3 DNA sequence: TGTGCCAGCAGCGGAATAGCGGGAGGCTCCCTATACAATGAGCAGTTCTTC.

This clone was recorded a few times. Other nucleotide sequences from this sample produce the same CDR3. The V gene is TRBV27, the J gene TRBJ2-7, with unresolved D. Germline V gene lookup returns CDR1 MNHEY and CDR2 SMNVEV (reference sequence). V was cut by 4 bases and J by 2 bases, with 3 bases left in between. This CDR3 comprises 11 residues. CDR3 residues: CASSSTYEQYF. CDR3 DNA: TGTGCCAGCAGTTCCACCTACGAGCAGTACTTC.

This clone appeared a few times. The genes are TRBV7-9 and TRBJ1-3, with D maybe TRBD1 (6 bases). The length of the CDR3 is 16 residues. Trimming took 0 bases from V and 2 from J, leaving 11 bases between them. Germline V gene data show CDR1 as SEHNR and CDR2 as FQNEAQ (reference sequence). The CDR3 reads CASSLAWAGAGNTIYF. CDR3 nucleotides: TGTGCCAGCAGCTTAGCGTGGGCAGGGGCTGGAAACACCATATATTTT.

This clone has only a few counts. This chain joins TRBV19 and TRBJ2-7, with 9 bases lining up with TRBD1. The CDR3 contains 20 residues. Looked up from germline, CDR1 is LNHDA and CDR2 is SQIVND (reference sequence). Trimming at V came to 3 bases and at J to 6 bases, leaving 24 bases not matched to a gene. The CDR3 DNA follows: TGTGCCAGTAGTATGACAACGACGGCTACGTTCCGGACAGGGGTTTCCGAGCAGTACTTC. Translating it yields CASSMTTTATFRTGVSEQYF.

This clone was counted between two and nine times. The CDR3 nucleotides read TGTGCCAGCAGCCGCGGGGTGGGCACTGAAGCTTTCTTT. This translates into CASSRGVGTEAFF. The rearrangement links TRBV3-1 (or the pseudogene TRBV3-2) to TRBJ1-1; D not certain. The V gene lost 4 bases and the J gene lost 4 bases, with 10 bases spanning the gap. Per germline, CDR1 LGHDT and CDR2 YNNKEL (reference sequence). This CDR3 region has 13 residues.

This chain links TRBV24-1 with TRBJ2-3, with 14 positions matching TRBD2. CDR3 size: 17 residues. J gave up 10 bases and V 5 bases, and 13 bases lay outside the gene matches. Germline CDR1 reads KGHDR; CDR2 reads SFDVKD. CDR3 protein: CATSAQGRLAGGKAQYF. CDR3 in DNA: TGTGCCACCAGTGCCCAGGGCAGACTAGCGGGAGGGAAGGCGCAGTATTTT.

This chain uses TRBV6-1 with TRBJ2-3; 11 bases agree with TRBD2. The trim removed 4 bases at V and 5 bases at J, leaving 8 bases unmatched. The V gene's germline CDR1 is MNHNS and CDR2 SASEGT. CDR3 length: 16 amino acids. The CDR3, as DNA: TGTGCCAGCAGTGGCGCGGCTAGCGGGAGGAGAGATACGCAGTATTTT. Protein: CASSGAASGRRDTQYF.

This sequence joins TRBV7-2 and TRBJ2-1, with a weak D call TRBD2 (5 bases). Deletions cut 2 bases from V and 3 bases from J, with 8 bases between. This CDR3 is 14 amino acids long. Germline loops: CDR1 SGHTA, CDR2 FQGNSA. The CDR3 reads CASSLQRNYNEQFF. The DNA of the CDR3 is TGTGCCAGCAGCTTACAGCGGAACTACAATGAGCAGTTCTTC.